What follows are 10 T cell receptor beta chains derived from one specimen sequenced in a study of blood T cell repertoires in COVID-19. The table came from immunoSEQ multiplex PCR; TCRdb's copy has only in-frame clones and leaves some out. The table lists about 410,000 clones, about nine tenths of them singletons. The source material was peripheral blood. These receptor sequences come from a woman under 40 with active or convalescent COVID-19.

CDR3 DNA: TGTGCCAGCAGCGAGGACAGGGCCGGAAACACCATATATTTT. This sequence encodes CASSEDRAGNTIYF. This chain connects TRBV11-1 to TRBJ1-3; 8 bases fit TRBD1. Per the germline V gene, CDR1 is SGHAT and CDR2 is FQDESV (reference sequence). V was clipped by 5 bases and J by 4 bases; unmatched bases: 4. The CDR3 has 14 residues.

This clone appeared a few times. The chain joins TRBV6-1 to TRBJ2-2; no reliable D call. Germline-derived CDR1 and CDR2 are MNHNS and SASEGT. The length of the CDR3 is 15 residues. V lost 2 bases and J 6 bases, leaving 13 bases between the germline ends. The DNA for the CDR3 is TGTGCCAGCAGTGAACAGCGATCCCTCGCCGGGGAGCTGTTTTTT. This sequence encodes CASSEQRSLAGELFF.

The rearrangement joins TRBV9 to TRBJ2-2; 9 positions match TRBD1. V was clipped by 2 bases and J by 5 bases; unmatched bases: 10. The CDR3 length is 17 residues. Per germline, CDR1 SGDLS and CDR2 YYNGEE. Here the CDR3 DNA reads TGTGCCAGCAGCGTTAACCAGGGGACAGGGTTAACCGGGGAGCTGTTTTTT. It yields the protein CASSVNQGTGLTGELFF.

The genes are TRBV5-1 and TRBJ1-1; no clear D. The V gene's germline CDR1 is SGHRS and CDR2 YFSETQ. The CDR3 is 13 amino acids. V lost 4 bases and J lost 3, with 10 bases in between. CDR3 coding DNA: TGCGCCAGCAGCCCCCTTGTTGACACTGAAGCTTTCTTT. Translation gives CASSPLVDTEAFF. The full variable domain, in which reference TRBV5-1 and TRBJ1-1 provide the parts outside the CDR3, is KAGVTQTPRYLIKTRGQQVTLSCSPISGHRSVSWYQQTPGQGLQFLFEYFSETQRNKGNFPGRFSGRQFSNSRSEMNVSTLELGDSALYLCASSPLVDTEAFFGQGTRLTVV.

This clone was detected only a few times. This sequence joins TRBV20-1 and TRBJ2-1; maybe TRBD2 (6 bases). V shed 3 bases and J shed 4 bases, with 10 bases lying between them. This CDR3 is built from 13 residues. CDR1 and CDR2 (germline): DFQATT, SNEGSKA (reference sequence). This chain's CDR3 is CSASGREYNEQFF. The CDR3 coding sequence is TGCAGTGCTAGTGGTCGGGAGTACAATGAGCAGTTCTTC.

The genes are TRBV7-2 and TRBJ2-7; D is unresolved. Trimming shortened V by 2 bases and J by 4 bases, and 12 bases separated the two germline ends. This CDR3 has 14 amino acids. CDR1 and CDR2 from the germline V gene are SGHTA and FQGNSA. CDR3 sequence (DNA): TGTGCCAGCAGCTTATCTTTGACTCTATACGAGCAGTACTTC. Translation gives CASSLSLTLYEQYF.

The CDR3 here is CASSPRGGPGEHTQYF. CDR3 coding DNA: TGTGCCAGCAGCCCCCGCGGAGGCCCGGGGGAACATACGCAGTATTTT. The V call is TRBV7-2, the J call TRBJ2-3, with a weak D call TRBD2 (6 bases). The V end was cut by 5 bases, the J end by 7 bases, with 22 bases between. This CDR3 comprises 16 residues. Germline V lookup: CDR1 SGHTA, CDR2 FQGNSA.

The rearrangement links TRBV18 to TRBJ2-2, with 9 bases aligning to TRBD2. The CDR3 has 16 residues. In germline, CDR1 is KGHSH, CDR2 LQKENI. V lost 3 bases to trimming and J lost 3 bases; unmatched junction nucleotides: 5. Here the CDR3 DNA reads TGTGCCAGCTCACCGCCGGGACTAGCCGACACCGGGGAGCTGTTTTTT. It codes for CASSPPGLADTGELFF.

This chain uses TRBV23-1 with TRBJ1-5; no firm D call. TRBV23-1 has ORF status, its function being uncertain. This CDR3 has 15 amino acids. The V and J ends lost 5 bases and 4 bases respectively, with 15 bases between them. CDR3 nucleotide sequence: TGCGCCAGCAGTAGCCAGGACGGGATGAATCAGCCCCAGCATTTT. Its protein is CASSSQDGMNQPQHF.

V and J are TRBV7-2 and TRBJ2-3; D is unclear. Germline loops: CDR1 SGHTA, CDR2 FQGNSA. The V end was cut by 1 base, the J end by 2 bases, with 7 bases between. This CDR3 is built from 14 residues. The CDR3 DNA is TGTGCCAGCAGCTTAGTAGCCGTCACAGATACGCAGTATTTT. It yields the protein CASSLVAVTDTQYF.